This T cell receptor beta chain was observed in a study of blood T cell repertoires in COVID-19 (dated by TCRdb to 2020 to 2021). About the study as a whole: Collaborator samples came from the United States, Italy and Spain and covered acute and convalescent phases of COVID-19. The material from the prospective study consisted of cDNA or gDNA derived from T cells, B-cell-depleted T cells, or PBMCs. Subjects who had been exposed to COVID-19, were actively infected with it, or had recovered from it provided the deeply sampled blood TCRbeta repertoires that made up the dataset. The repertoires were released in a freely available public database intended as a resource for research on the immune response to SARS-CoV-2. The samples were drawn from two sources: the first 160 participants of the ongoing ImmuneRACE study, and over 950 subjects contributed by 6 global collaborators. Nearly every sample came with metadata listing a de-identified subject ID, COVID-19 status, age in years and sex. Where available, HLA class I and class II types were taken from metadata supplied by the sample provider and were not determined by assay-based typing. Findings and caveats that apply to the study as a whole: Clinical and demographic metadata were provided uncurated, with the amount varying by source and participant.

Participants in the prospective study were aged about 18 to 95 years, lived in about two dozen United States geographic areas, and enrolled through a virtual design. In the prospective study, cohorts were assigned on the basis of participant-reported clinical history obtained from a screening survey and a study questionnaire. Each participant in the prospective study had whole blood, serum and a nasopharyngeal or oropharyngeal swab collected by mobile phlebotomists. Over a roughly 2-month period, participants in the prospective study had the option of providing additional blood draws and questionnaires. Before DNA extraction, prospective study blood samples were shipped either frozen or at room temperature. TCRbeta CDR3 regions were amplified from genomic DNA using the immunoSEQ Assay, a bias-controlled multiplex PCR. The source study handled its data this way. Within the assay, amplification of reference gene primers was used to estimate how many nucleated cells each sample contained. To quantify the absolute abundance of each unique TCRbeta CDR3 rearrangement, sequence reads were collapsed and filtered. For each sample, productive Simpson clonality was calculated as the square root of Simpson's diversity index over productive rearrangements. The table was pulled from immuneACCESS by TCRdb, which kept in-frame rearrangements only. Such tables lose some clones; where checked, under half of the loss comes from unresolved V genes, and the rest has no known cause. That table gives V, J and clone size, and the DNA gave D and trimming. The sample data list about 260,000 clones, and 88% of these were observed just once. The top ten clones comprise 0.95% to 1.5% of the sample.

V loses 4 bases, J loses 6 bases, and the germline ends lie 11 bases apart. The CDR3, cysteine through phenylalanine, is 13 amino acids long. The retained sequence is limited to the CDR3, 39 bases, with the frame set at the first base. From a lookup of the germline V gene (reference sequence), CDR1 and CDR2 are SGHNT and YYREEE. To note about this clone: This clone's antigen is unknown. No much larger clone is present one base from it, and per-base qualities are unavailable.

Sequences were obtained from PBMCs or T cells enriched from blood (not recorded which). This sequence was found in a woman in her thirties or forties with acute COVID-19. The V and J genes are TRBV5-4 and TRBJ2-1; the D gene assignment is ambiguous. The CDR3 region has the sequence CASSRRHSNEQFF. At the DNA level, the sequence is TGTGCCAGCAGCCGACGACACAGCAATGAGCAGTTCTTC.